Below, 8 T cell receptor beta chains from the same sample are listed, as sequenced in a study of CD8 T cells in Susac syndrome. The RNA, about 0.5 to 1 ug, was put through reverse transcription using random hexamers. TCRdb re-called the immunoSEQ multiplex PCR reads with MiXCR, one entry per CDR3 protein. The sample consists of 150,000 to 250,000 distinct CDR3 sequences, over 90% of them appearing once. The specimen sequenced was CD4+ T cells from PBMCs. These receptor sequences come from a human donor with multiple sclerosis.

The chain recombines TRBV6-2 or TRBV6-3 with TRBJ2-7; D unresolved. This CDR3 is built from 15 residues. Trimming took 0 bases from V and 3 from J, leaving 12 bases between them. Germline CDR1 and CDR2: MNHEY and SVGEGT. The CDR3 loop is CASSYSNSGGYEQYF. CDR3 bases: TGTGCCAGCAGTTACTCGAATTCAGGCGGCTACGAGCAGTACTTC.

The genes are TRBV7-2 and TRBJ2-5, with D perhaps assigned TRBD1 or TRBD2 (5 bases each). V lost 6 bases, J lost 5 bases, and 7 bases lay in between. The CDR3 extends over 11 amino acids. Germline V gives CDR1 SGHTA, CDR2 FQGNSA. The CDR3 DNA reads TGTGCCAGCAGGTGGGGGGAGACCCAGTACTTC. It encodes CASRWGETQYF.

V usage is TRBV29-1 and J usage is TRBJ1-5; 8 positions agree with TRBD1. The CDR3 is made up of 13 amino acids. The germline gives CDR1 SQVTM, CDR2 ANQGSEA. Trimming removed 5 bases from V and 5 bases from J; junction bases left unmatched: 5. CDR3 sequence (DNA): TGCAGCGTTTCCGCGACAGGGGATCAGCCCCAGCATTTT. Translation gives CSVSATGDQPQHF.

The chain recombines TRBV12-3 or TRBV12-4 with TRBJ2-5, with D tentatively TRBD1 (6 bases). CDR3 length: 15 residues. Trimming took off 3 bases at V and 10 bases at J, with 21 bases between the two ends. CDR3 region: CASSFQDQWKGDQYF. CDR3 DNA: TGTGCCAGCAGTTTTCAGGACCAGTGGAAGGGGGACCAGTACTTC.

The V gene is TRBV7-9, the J gene TRBJ2-3; a possible D gene is TRBD1 (6 bases). Germline V gives CDR1 SEHNR, CDR2 FQNEAQ (reference sequence). V dropped 4 bases and J dropped 4 bases, with 18 bases sitting between them. This CDR3 comprises 16 residues. CDR3: CASSSSVSSGADTQYF. The CDR3 DNA follows: TGTGCCAGCAGCTCCTCCGTTTCCTCAGGGGCAGATACGCAGTATTTT.

The V call is TRBV20-1, the J call TRBJ2-2; perhaps TRBD1 as D (5 bases). The CDR3 runs to 15 residues. Trimming removed 3 bases from V and 7 bases from J, with 18 bases in between. Per the germline V gene, CDR1 is DFQATT and CDR2 is SNEGSKA (reference sequence). CDR3 nucleotides: TGCAGTGCTAGGGGGCGCAGGCCTCCGCACGGGGAGCTGTTTTTT. Translating it yields CSARGRRPPHGELFF.

The rearrangement joins TRBV9 to TRBJ2-1, with TRBD1 identical over 10 bases. This CDR3 has 16 residues. The ends lost 5 bases at V and 7 bases at J; junction bases unmatched: 12. Germline V gene sequence: CDR1 SGDLS, CDR2 YYNGEE. The CDR3 DNA reads as TGTGCCAGCAGTCGCCTTGGGACAGGGGTGAAGAATGAGCAGTTCTTC. It yields the protein CASSRLGTGVKNEQFF. Combining the CDR3 with reference TRBV9 and TRBJ2-1 gives the whole variable domain DSGVTQTPKHLITATGQRVTLRCSPRSGDLSVYWYQQSLDQGLQFLIQYYNGEERAKGNILERFSAQQFPDLHSELNLSSLELGDSALYFCASSRLGTGVKNEQFFGPGTRLTVL.

The DNA of the CDR3 is TGCAAGGGGGGCTCTAGTTTAAACACTGAAGCTTTCTTT. Translated, it gives CKGGSSLNTEAFF. The chain is built from TRBV20-1 and TRBJ1-1; a weak D match, TRBD1 (6 bases). In germline, CDR1 is DFQATT, CDR2 SNEGSKA (reference sequence). The CDR3 runs to 13 residues.